Below are 17 T cell receptor beta chains sequenced from a single sample in a study of early T cells in non-severe SARS-CoV-2 infection. MiXCR, run by TCRdb on the 5' RACE reads, gives a single entry per CDR3 protein. The repertoire holds tens of thousands of distinct CDR3 sequences, around 9% seen once, with less than 25% in the top ten. Sample: whole blood. The receptors shown here come from an adult who was a healthcare worker with PCR-confirmed SARS-CoV-2 infection or an uninfected control (not recorded which).

The sample holds many counts of this clonotype. This chain uses TRBV2 with TRBJ2-2, with D tentatively TRBD2 (6 bases). Trimming shortened V by 5 bases and J by 2 bases, and 12 bases separated the two germline ends. Germline-derived CDR1 and CDR2 are SNHLY and FYNNEI. The CDR3 consists of 15 residues. The CDR3 is CASSKSGLNTGELFF. DNA of the CDR3: TGTGCCAGCAGTAAATCGGGACTCAACACCGGGGAGCTGTTTTTT.

The chain is built from TRBV9 and TRBJ2-3; D possibly corresponds to TRBD1 (5 bases). This CDR3 comprises 13 residues. Trimming shortened V by 6 bases and J by 2 bases, and 10 bases separated the two germline ends. CDR1 is SGDLS and CDR2 is YYNGEE in the germline V gene. CDR3 sequence (DNA): TGTGCCAGCAATAGGGGTATCACAGATACGCAGTATTTT. Residues: CASNRGITDTQYF. Full variable domain (rest looked up from reference TRBV9 and TRBJ2-3): DSGVTQTPKHLITATGQRVTLRCSPRSGDLSVYWYQQSLDQGLQFLIQYYNGEERAKGNILERFSAQQFPDLHSELNLSSLELGDSALYFCASNRGITDTQYFGPGTRLTVL.

This clonotype was recorded a few times. The chain couples TRBV6-1 to TRBJ2-1; 10 nucleotides agree with TRBD1. Germline V gene sequence: CDR1 MNHNS, CDR2 SASEGT. The CDR3 length is 15 residues. The J segment lost 1 base and the V segment lost 4 bases, leaving 1 base of the junction unmatched. The CDR3 nucleotides are TGTGCCAGCAGTGTGGGACAGGGGTCCTACAATGAGCAGTTCTTC. Protein: CASSVGQGSYNEQFF.

The chain couples TRBV9 to TRBJ2-7, with a possible D match to TRBD1 (5 bases). The CDR3 loop spans 15 amino acids. The V end was cut by 4 bases, the J end by 5 bases, with 19 bases between. Germline V lookup: CDR1 SGDLS, CDR2 YYNGEE. The CDR3 here is CASSPRGRVSDEQYF. The CDR3 bases are TGTGCCAGCAGCCCTCGCGGCAGGGTGTCTGACGAGCAGTACTTC.

This clonotype was seen more than once but under ten times. This sequence joins TRBV5-3 and TRBJ2-3, with a weak D call TRBD1 (6 bases). TRBV5-3 is flagged as an ORF with uncertain function. The V and J ends lost 1 base and 5 bases respectively, with 20 bases between them. This CDR3 comprises 17 residues. CDR3 coding DNA: TGTGCCAGAAGCTTGTGTCCGGGACAAGGGAAGAGAGATACGCAGTATTTT. Its protein is CARSLCPGQGKRDTQYF.

As regards this clonotype: A much larger clone differs by one base, so this may be a read error. CDR3 bases: TGTGCCAGCAGCCCCGTGAACTCTGAAGCTTTCTTT. This translates into CASSPVNSEAFF. The chain recombines TRBV7-6 with TRBJ1-1; D gene uncertain. Germline CDR1 SGHVS, CDR2 FNYEAQ. This CDR3 is built from 12 residues.

This clonotype was counted only a few times. The chain links TRBV6-8 to TRBJ1-6, with 7 bases fitting TRBD1. V dropped 0 bases and J dropped 8; count of bases not matched to a gene: 7. Germline CDR1 is MNHGY and CDR2 is SAAAGT. The CDR3 totals 16 residues. The CDR3 loop is CASSYSPGQADSPLHF. CDR3 DNA: TGTGCCAGCAGTTACTCCCCTGGACAGGCAGATTCACCCCTCCACTTT.

The chain carries TRBV5-1 and TRBJ1-3; 7 nucleotides agree with TRBD1. The CDR3 runs 14 residues. V shed 4 bases, J shed 2 bases, and the junction held 3 bases outside the gene matches. The V gene's germline CDR1 is SGHRS and CDR2 YFSETQ. The CDR3: CASSEGQPGNTIYF. The CDR3 region has the DNA TGCGCCAGCAGCGAGGGACAGCCTGGAAACACCATATATTTT.

V usage is TRBV7-3 and J usage is TRBJ2-5; D unclear. V was shortened by 0 bases and J by 0 bases, with 2 bases between the two germline ends. CDR1 and CDR2 (germline): SGHTA, FQGTGA. The CDR3 extends over 13 amino acids. The CDR3 spells CASSLTYQETQYF. The CDR3 coding sequence is TGTGCCAGCAGCTTAACCTACCAAGAGACCCAGTACTTC.

This clonotype came up once. A clone one base away is much larger, so this may be a read error. The CDR3 ends on some other residue instead of the conserved phenylalanine or tryptophan, so this is likely a read error. The chain couples TRBV7-3 to TRBJ2-3; D remains ambiguous. The V end was cut by 2 bases, the J end by 6 bases, with 6 bases between. The germline V gene encodes CDR1 SGHTA and CDR2 FQGTGA. The CDR3 extends over 12 amino acids. DNA of the CDR3: TGTGCCAGCAGCTTATTGGGGGATACGCAGTATTCT. The encoded protein is CASSLLGDTQYS.

This clonotype was observed a few times. This chain connects TRBV5-1 to TRBJ1-2, with a weak D call TRBD1 (6 bases). CDR1 SGHRS and CDR2 YFSETQ come from the germline V gene. CDR3 size: 16 residues. The V and J ends lost 4 bases and 6 bases respectively, with 22 bases between them. Written as DNA, the CDR3 is TGCGCCAGCAGCGCGAATATTGGGGGGCGCCCCAATGGCTACACCTTC. It translates to CASSANIGGRPNGYTF.

The CDR3 DNA is TGTGCCAGCAGCTTACGACTAGCGGCTTCCAATGAGCAGTTCTTC. This sequence encodes CASSLRLAASNEQFF. This chain links TRBV13 with TRBJ2-1; 9 bases align to TRBD2. Germline lookup yields CDR1 PRHDT and CDR2 FYEKMQ (reference sequence). J gave up 6 bases and V 2 bases, and 5 bases lay outside the gene matches. The CDR3 sequence is 15 residues long.

In this sample, this clonotype turned up many times. The genes are TRBV14 and TRBJ1-6; D gene unclear. The germline CDR1 and CDR2 sequences are SGHDN and FVKESK. V was shortened by 4 bases and J by 8 bases, with 9 bases between the two germline ends. The CDR3 contains 13 residues. CDR3 bases: TGTGCCAGCAGCCGCCCGGGCCATTCACCCCTCCACTTT. Its protein is CASSRPGHSPLHF.

A few counts support this clonotype. The chain couples TRBV12-3 or TRBV12-4 to TRBJ2-7; 11 nucleotides match TRBD2. J lost 2 bases, V lost 5 bases, and 8 bases had no gene match. The length of the CDR3 is 16 residues. CDR3 sequence reads: CASSPAPGLAAYEQYF. CDR3 coding DNA: TGTGCCAGCAGTCCGGCACCGGGACTAGCGGCCTACGAGCAGTACTTC.

This clonotype was detected many times. CDR3 nucleotides: TGTGCCAGCAGCCCAATGGACAGGAACGAGCAGTACTTC. It translates to CASSPMDRNEQYF. This chain links TRBV7-3 with TRBJ2-7, with 7 bases matching TRBD1. The CDR3 consists of 13 residues. Germline V gives CDR1 SGHTA, CDR2 FQGTGA. V dropped 5 bases and J dropped 5; count of bases not matched to a gene: 6.

This clonotype was recorded at least ten times. The chain is built from TRBV7-9 and TRBJ1-1; D uncertain. Trimming left V 2 bases short and J 5 bases short, with 9 bases between. CDR3 length: 13 amino acids. Germline loops: CDR1 SEHNR, CDR2 FQNEAQ (reference sequence). CDR3 sequence: CASSLSLGTEAFF. CDR3 sequence (DNA): TGTGCCAGCAGCTTATCGTTAGGAACTGAAGCTTTCTTT.

This chain uses TRBV7-9 with TRBJ2-1; either TRBD1 or TRBD2 may fit D (6 bases each). V was cut by 2 bases and J by 2 bases, with 10 bases left in between. The CDR3 contains 15 residues. CDR1 SEHNR and CDR2 FQNEAQ come from the germline V gene (reference sequence). CDR3 amino acids: CASSLPGGPYNEQFF. The CDR3 DNA is TGTGCCAGCAGCTTACCCGGGGGCCCCTACAATGAGCAGTTCTTC.